One TCR beta chain is described in this entry. These data originate in a study of control samples from healthy donors and cancer patients. Trimming removed 4 bases at V and 2 bases at J, with 15 bases between. This CDR3 has 15 residues. Germline values: CDR1 MNHNY, CDR2 SVGAGI (reference sequence). Here immunoSEQ multiplex PCR was the method, and the copy in TCRdb shows in-frame clones only, minus some. This table holds 80,000 or so clones, about 90% found once. This chain uses TRBV6-6 with TRBJ2-7; D is ambiguous. The TCR originated in a man over 45 in good health. Sequencing was performed on blood. CDR3 DNA: TGTGCCAGCAGTTCCCCCACCTCTGCCCCCTACGAGCAGTACTTC. This gives the protein CASSSPTSAPYEQYF.